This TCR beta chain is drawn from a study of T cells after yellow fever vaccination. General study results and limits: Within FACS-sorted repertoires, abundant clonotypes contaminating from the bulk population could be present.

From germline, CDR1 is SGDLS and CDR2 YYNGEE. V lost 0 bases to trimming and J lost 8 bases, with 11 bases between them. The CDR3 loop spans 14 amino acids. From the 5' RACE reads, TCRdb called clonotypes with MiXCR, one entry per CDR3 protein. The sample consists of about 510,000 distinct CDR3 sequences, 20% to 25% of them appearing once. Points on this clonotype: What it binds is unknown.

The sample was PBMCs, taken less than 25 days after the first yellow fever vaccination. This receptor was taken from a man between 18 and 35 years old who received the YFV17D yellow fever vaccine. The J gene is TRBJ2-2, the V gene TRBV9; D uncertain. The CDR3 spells CASSVATAAGELFF. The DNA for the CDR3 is TGTGCCAGCAGCGTAGCTACGGCCGCTGGGGAGCTGTTTTTT.